This entry concerns a single T cell receptor beta chain. Antigen unknown. The data are from a study of a mutant IDH1 vaccine in newly diagnosed glioma. Background on the study: Onset of vaccination occurred 4-6 weeks following radiotherapy alone, or with temozolomide cycles.

This table comes from immunoSEQ multiplex PCR, and its TCRdb copy is limited to in-frame clones, with some not included. Of about 27,000 clones detected, around 78% appear once; the ten largest clones hold roughly 33%. The sample's time point: week 35, safety follow-up. Doses consisted of 300 ug of mutant IDH1 20-mer peptide each, paired with topical imiquimod. Each patient was administered eight vaccinations, scheduled in weeks 1, 3, 5, 7, 11, 15, 19 and 23. Deletions cut 1 base from V and 2 bases from J, with 12 bases between. Germline V lookup: CDR1 SGHTA, CDR2 FQGNSA. CDR3 size: 15 residues. This receptor was taken from a man aged 30-40 years with glioma. The rearrangement uses TRBV7-2 and TRBJ2-7; D tentatively fits TRBD1 or TRBD2 (5 bases each). The source was PBMCs, collected from a glioma patient whose treatment included an IDH1 peptide vaccine. The CDR3 nucleotides read TGTGCCAGCAGCTTAGTAGGGGACGGGGCCTACGAGCAGTACTTC. Its translation is CASSLVGDGAYEQYF. The full variable domain, rest sourced from reference TRBV7-2 and TRBJ2-7, is GAGVSQSPSNKVTEKGKDVELRCDPISGHTALYWYRQSLGQGLEFLIYFQGNSAPDKSGLPSDRFSAERTGGSVSTLTIQRTQQEDSAVYLCASSLVGDGAYEQYFGPGTRLTVT.